This record covers a single T cell receptor (beta chain). Amplification used 60 V beta primers and 13 J beta primers. Sequencing was performed with immunoSEQ multiplex PCR; in TCRdb, only in-frame clones are kept and a portion is missing. The sample records fewer than 40,000 clones, around nine tenths being singletons. After removal of 4 bases from V and 10 bases from J, the junction contained 6 bases not matched to a gene. Germline CDR1 reads SGHRS; CDR2 reads YFSETQ. The CDR3 consists of 15 residues. The sample belongs to a study of glioma-infiltrating T cells after dendritic cell vaccination. The wider study: Glioblastoma patients came from Phase I and II dendritic cell vaccination trials. Dendritic cells derived from monocytes and pulsed with autologous tumor lysate formed the vaccine.

The chain has TRBV5-1 and TRBJ2-1, with 15 nucleotides matching TRBD2. The receptor was derived from a human donor with glioblastoma. Here the sequenced sample was blood, taken before dendritic cell vaccination. CDR3 loop: CASSPGLAGGPEQFF. CDR3 DNA: TGCGCCAGCAGCCCCGGACTAGCGGGGGGGCCGGAGCAGTTCTTC.